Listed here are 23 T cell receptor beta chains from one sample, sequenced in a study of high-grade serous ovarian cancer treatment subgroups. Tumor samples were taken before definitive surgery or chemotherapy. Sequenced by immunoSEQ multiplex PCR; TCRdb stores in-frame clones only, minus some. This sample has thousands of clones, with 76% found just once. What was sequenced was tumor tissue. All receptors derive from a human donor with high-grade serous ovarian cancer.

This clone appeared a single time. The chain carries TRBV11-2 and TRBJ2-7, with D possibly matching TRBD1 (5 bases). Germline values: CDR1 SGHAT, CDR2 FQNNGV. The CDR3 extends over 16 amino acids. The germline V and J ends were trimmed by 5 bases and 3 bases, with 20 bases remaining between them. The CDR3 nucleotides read TGTGCCAGCAGCCCCACGTCAGGGTCGGTCCGCTACGAGCAGTACTTC. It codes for CASSPTSGSVRYEQYF.

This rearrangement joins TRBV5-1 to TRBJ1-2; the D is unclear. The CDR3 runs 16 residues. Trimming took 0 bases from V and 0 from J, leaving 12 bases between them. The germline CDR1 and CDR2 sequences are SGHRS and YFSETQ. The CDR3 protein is CASSLDPSLTNYGYTF. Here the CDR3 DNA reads TGCGCCAGCAGCTTGGATCCCAGCCTAACTAACTATGGCTACACCTTC.

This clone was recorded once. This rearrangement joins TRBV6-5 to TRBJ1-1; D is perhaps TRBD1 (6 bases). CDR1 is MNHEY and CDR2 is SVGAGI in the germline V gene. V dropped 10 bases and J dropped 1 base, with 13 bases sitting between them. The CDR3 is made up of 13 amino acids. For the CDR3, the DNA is TGTGCCACCCAAGAGGGACAGAACACTGAAGCTTTCTTT. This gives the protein CATQEGQNTEAFF.

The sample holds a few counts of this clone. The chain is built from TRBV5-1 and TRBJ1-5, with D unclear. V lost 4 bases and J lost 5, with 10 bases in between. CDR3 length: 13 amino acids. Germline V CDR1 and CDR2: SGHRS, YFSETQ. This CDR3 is CASSLSVDQPQHF. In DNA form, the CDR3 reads TGCGCCAGCAGCCTTTCCGTGGATCAGCCCCAGCATTTT.

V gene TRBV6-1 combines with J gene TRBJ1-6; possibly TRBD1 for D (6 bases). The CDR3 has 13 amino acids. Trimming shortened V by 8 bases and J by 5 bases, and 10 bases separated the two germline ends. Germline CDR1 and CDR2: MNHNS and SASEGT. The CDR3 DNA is TGTGCCAGCCAGGGGCTGGATAATTCACCCCTCCACTTT. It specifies CASQGLDNSPLHF.

The CDR3 loop reads CATSREGDPLYEQYF. The CDR3 region has the DNA TGTGCCACCAGCCGGGAAGGGGATCCCCTTTACGAGCAGTACTTC. V is TRBV15 and J is TRBJ2-7, with D perhaps given as TRBD1 or TRBD2 (5 bases each). CDR1 LNHNV and CDR2 YYDKDF come from the germline V gene (reference sequence). V lost 5 bases, J lost 4 bases, and 18 bases lay in between. The CDR3 contains 15 residues.

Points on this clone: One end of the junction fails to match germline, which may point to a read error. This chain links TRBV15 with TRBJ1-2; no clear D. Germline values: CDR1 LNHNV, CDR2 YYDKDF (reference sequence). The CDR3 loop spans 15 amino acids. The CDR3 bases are TGTGCCACCAGCAGACCTGCCGGGCCCTACCTAAATCCCCTCTTC. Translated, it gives CATSRPAGPYLNPLF. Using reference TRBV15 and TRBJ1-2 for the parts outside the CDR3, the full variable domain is DAMVIQNPRYQVTQFGKPVTLSCSQTLNHNVMYWYQQKSSQAPKLLFHYYDKDFNNEADTPDNFQSRRPNTSFCFLDIRSPGLGDTAMYLCATSRPAGPYLNPLFGSGTRLTVV.

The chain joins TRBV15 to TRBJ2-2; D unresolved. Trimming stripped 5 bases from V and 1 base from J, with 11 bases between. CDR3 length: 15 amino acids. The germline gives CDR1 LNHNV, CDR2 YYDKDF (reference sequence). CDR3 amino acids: CATSRGERNTGELFF. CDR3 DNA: TGTGCCACCAGCCGCGGAGAGCGGAACACCGGGGAGCTGTTTTTT.

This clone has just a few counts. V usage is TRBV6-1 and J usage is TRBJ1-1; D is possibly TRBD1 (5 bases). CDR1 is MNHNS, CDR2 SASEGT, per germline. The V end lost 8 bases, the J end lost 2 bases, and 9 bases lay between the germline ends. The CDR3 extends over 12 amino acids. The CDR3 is CASWDGNTEAFF. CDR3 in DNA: TGTGCCAGCTGGGACGGCAACACTGAAGCTTTCTTT.

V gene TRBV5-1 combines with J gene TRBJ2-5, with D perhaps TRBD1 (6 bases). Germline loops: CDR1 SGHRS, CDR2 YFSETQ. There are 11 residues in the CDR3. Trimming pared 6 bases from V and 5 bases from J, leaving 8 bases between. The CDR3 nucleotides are TGCGCCAGCACCCAGGGGGAGACCCAGTACTTC. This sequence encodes CASTQGETQYF.

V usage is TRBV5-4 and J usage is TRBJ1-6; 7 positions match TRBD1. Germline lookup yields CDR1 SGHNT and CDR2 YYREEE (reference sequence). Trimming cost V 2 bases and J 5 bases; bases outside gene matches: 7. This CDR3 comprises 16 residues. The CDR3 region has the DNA TGTGCCAGCAGCTTATCAGTCGGGACAGATAATTCACCCCTCCACTTT. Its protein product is CASSLSVGTDNSPLHF.

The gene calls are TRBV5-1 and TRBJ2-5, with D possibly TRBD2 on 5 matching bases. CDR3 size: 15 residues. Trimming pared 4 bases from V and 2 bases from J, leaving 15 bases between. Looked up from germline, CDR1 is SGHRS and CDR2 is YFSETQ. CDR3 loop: CASSPRLTGQETQYF. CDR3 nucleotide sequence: TGCGCCAGCAGCCCCAGACTCACGGGACAAGAGACCCAGTACTTC.

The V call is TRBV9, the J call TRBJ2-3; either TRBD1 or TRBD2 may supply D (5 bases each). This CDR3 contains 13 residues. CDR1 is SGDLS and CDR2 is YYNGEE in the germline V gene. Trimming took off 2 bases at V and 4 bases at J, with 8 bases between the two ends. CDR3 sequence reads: CASSVGGADTQYF. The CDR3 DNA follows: TGTGCCAGCAGCGTTGGGGGAGCAGATACGCAGTATTTT.

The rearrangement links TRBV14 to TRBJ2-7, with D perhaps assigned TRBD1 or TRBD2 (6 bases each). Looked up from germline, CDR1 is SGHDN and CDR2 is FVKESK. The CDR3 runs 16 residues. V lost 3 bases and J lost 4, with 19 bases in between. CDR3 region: CASSHPRGAFAYEQYF. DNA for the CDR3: TGTGCCAGCAGCCACCCTAGGGGGGCTTTCGCGTACGAGCAGTACTTC.

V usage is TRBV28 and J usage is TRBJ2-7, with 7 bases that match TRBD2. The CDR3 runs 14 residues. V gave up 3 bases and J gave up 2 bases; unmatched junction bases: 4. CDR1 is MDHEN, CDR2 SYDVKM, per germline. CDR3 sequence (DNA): TGTGCCAGCAGTTTGGGGGGGGTAGCCTACGAGCAGTACTTC. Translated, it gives CASSLGGVAYEQYF. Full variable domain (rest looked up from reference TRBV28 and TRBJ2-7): DVKVTQSSRYLVKRTGEKVFLECVQDMDHENMFWYRQDPGLGLRLIYFSYDVKMKEKGDIPEGYSVSREKKERFSLILESASTNQTSMYLCASSLGGVAYEQYFGPGTRLTVT.

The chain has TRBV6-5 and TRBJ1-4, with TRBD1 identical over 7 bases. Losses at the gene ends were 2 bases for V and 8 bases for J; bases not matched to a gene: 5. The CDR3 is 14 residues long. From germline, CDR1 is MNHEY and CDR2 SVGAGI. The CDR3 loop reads CASSYVGGEEKLFF. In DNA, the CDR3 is TGTGCCAGCAGTTACGTAGGGGGCGAGGAAAAACTGTTTTTT.

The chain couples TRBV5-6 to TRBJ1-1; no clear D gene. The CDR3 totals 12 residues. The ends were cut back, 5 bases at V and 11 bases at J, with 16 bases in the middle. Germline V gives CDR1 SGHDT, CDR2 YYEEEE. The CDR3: CASSFGARRAFF. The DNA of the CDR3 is TGTGCCAGCAGTTTCGGAGCCCGCCGGGCTTTCTTT.

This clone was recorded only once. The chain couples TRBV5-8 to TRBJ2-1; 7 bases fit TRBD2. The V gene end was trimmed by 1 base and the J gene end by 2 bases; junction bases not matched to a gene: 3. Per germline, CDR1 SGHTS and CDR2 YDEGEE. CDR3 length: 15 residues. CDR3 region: CASSLTGGTYNEQFF. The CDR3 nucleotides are TGTGCCAGCAGCTTGACCGGGGGGACCTACAATGAGCAGTTCTTC.

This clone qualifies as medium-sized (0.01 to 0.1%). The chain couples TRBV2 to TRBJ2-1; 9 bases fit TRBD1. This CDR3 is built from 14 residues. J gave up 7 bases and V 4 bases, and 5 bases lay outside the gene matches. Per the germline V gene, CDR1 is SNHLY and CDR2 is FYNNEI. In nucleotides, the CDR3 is TGTGCCAGCAGTGCCGGGGACAGGGAAAATGAGCAGTTCTTC. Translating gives CASSAGDRENEQFF.

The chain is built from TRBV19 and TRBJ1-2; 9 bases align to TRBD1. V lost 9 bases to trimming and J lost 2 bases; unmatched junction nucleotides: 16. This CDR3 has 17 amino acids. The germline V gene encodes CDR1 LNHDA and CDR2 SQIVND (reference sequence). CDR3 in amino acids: CASPRQGVDSYNYGYTF. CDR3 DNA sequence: TGTGCCAGCCCGAGACAGGGGGTGGACTCGTACAACTATGGCTACACCTTC.

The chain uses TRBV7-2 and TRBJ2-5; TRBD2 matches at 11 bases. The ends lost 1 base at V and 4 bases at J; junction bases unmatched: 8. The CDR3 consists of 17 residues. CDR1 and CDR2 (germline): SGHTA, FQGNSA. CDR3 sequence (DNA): TGTGCCAGCAGCTTAGGATCGGCGCTAGCGGGGGGAGAGACCCAGTACTTC. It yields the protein CASSLGSALAGGETQYF.

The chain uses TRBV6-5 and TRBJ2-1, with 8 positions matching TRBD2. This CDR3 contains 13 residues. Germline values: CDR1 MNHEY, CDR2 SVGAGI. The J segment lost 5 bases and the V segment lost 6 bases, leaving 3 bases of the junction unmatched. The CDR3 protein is CASSDGGDNEQFF. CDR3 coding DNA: TGTGCCAGCAGCGACGGGGGGGACAATGAGCAGTTCTTC.

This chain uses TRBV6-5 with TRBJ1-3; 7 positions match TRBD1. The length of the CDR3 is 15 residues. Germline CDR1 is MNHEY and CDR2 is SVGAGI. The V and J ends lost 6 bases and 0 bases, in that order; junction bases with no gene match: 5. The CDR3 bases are TGTGCCAGCAGCCGGACAGGCCTCTCTGGAAACACCATATATTTT. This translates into CASSRTGLSGNTIYF.